This note documents a single T cell receptor beta chain sequence. Its target is unknown. V shed 0 bases and J shed 0 bases, with 9 bases lying between them. Germline V gives CDR1 SGHRS, CDR2 YFSETQ. The CDR3 is made up of 15 amino acids. The assay was immunoSEQ multiplex PCR, and TCRdb's table has in-frame clones only and misses some. The sample holds fewer than 200,000 clones, over 75% seen once. The data were obtained in a study of T cell responses to AZD1222 COVID-19 vaccine. Overall study results and limits: Females made up more of the donors, who were largely white British, and clonal diversity may have come out too low. Two AZD1222 administrations were followed by greater Spike-specific TCR breadth and depth.

V usage is TRBV5-1 and J usage is TRBJ1-1; D unresolved. The TCR was taken from an adult who received the AZD1222 COVID-19 vaccine. Sequenced here: peripheral blood, sampled 28 days after the second AZD1222 dose. The CDR3 region is CASSLEVSVNTEAFF. Written as DNA, the CDR3 is TGCGCCAGCAGCTTGGAAGTATCGGTGAACACTGAAGCTTTCTTT.